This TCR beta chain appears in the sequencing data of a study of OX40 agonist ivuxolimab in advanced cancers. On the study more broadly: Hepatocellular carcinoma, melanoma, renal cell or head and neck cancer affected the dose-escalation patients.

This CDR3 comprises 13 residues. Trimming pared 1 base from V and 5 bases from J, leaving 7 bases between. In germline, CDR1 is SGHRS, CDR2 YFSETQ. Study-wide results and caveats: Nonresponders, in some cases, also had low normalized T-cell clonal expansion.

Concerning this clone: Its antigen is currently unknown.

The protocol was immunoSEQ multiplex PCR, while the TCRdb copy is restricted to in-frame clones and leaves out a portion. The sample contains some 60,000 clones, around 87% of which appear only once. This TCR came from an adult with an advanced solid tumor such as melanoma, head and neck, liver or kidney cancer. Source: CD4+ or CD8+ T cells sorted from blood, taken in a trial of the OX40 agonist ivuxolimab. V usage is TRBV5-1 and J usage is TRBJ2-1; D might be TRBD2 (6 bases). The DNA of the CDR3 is TGCGCCAGCAGCTTGTGGAGGGACAATGAGCAGTTCTTC. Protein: CASSLWRDNEQFF.